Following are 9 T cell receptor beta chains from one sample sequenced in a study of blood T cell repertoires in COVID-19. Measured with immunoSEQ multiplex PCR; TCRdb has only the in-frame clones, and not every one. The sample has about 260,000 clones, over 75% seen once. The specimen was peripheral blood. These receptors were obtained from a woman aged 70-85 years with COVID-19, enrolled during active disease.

CDR3 loop: CATRYKLLRSYNEQFF. As DNA, the CDR3 is TGTGCCACCAGATATAAGCTCCTACGATCCTACAATGAGCAGTTCTTC. V gene TRBV24-1 combines with J gene TRBJ2-1; D is ambiguous. Trimming stripped 7 bases from V and 1 base from J, with 16 bases between. This CDR3 region has 16 residues. Looked up from germline, CDR1 is KGHDR and CDR2 is SFDVKD.

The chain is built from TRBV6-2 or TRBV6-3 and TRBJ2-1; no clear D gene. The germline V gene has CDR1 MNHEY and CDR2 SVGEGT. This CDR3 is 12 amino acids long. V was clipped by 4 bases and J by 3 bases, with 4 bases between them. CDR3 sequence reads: CASSSLYNEQFF. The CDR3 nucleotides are TGTGCCAGCAGTTCCCTCTACAATGAGCAGTTCTTC.

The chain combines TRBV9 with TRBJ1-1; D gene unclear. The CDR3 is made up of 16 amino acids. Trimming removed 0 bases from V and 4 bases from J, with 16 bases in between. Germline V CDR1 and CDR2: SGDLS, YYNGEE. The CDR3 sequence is CASSVGARNLSTEAFF. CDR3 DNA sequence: TGTGCCAGCAGCGTAGGCGCCAGGAATTTGAGCACTGAAGCTTTCTTT.

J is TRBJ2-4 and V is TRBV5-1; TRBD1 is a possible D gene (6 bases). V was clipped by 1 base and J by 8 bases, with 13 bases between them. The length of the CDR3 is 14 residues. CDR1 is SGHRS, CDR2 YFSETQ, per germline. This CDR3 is CASSLRQGSDIQYF. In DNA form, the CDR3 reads TGCGCCAGCAGCTTGCGGCAGGGGTCGGACATTCAGTACTTC.

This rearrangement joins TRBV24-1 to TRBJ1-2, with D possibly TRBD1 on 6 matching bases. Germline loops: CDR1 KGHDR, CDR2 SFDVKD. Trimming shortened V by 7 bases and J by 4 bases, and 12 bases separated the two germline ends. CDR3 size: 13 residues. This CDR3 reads CATSLGAGYGYTF. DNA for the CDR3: TGTGCCACCAGCCTGGGGGCGGGCTATGGCTACACCTTC.

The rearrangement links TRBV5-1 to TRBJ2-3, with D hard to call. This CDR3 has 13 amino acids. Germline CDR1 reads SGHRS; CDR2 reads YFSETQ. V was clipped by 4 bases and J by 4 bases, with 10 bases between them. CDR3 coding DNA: TGCGCCAGCAGCACCTCGGCGGCAGATACGCAGTATTTT. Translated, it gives CASSTSAADTQYF.

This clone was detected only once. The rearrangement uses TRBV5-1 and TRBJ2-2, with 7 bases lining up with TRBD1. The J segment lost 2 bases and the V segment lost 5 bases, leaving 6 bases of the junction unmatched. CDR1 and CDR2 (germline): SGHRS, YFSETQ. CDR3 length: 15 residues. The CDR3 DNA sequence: TGCGCCAGCAGAACGGGGACAGCAAACACCGGGGAGCTGTTTTTT. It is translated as CASRTGTANTGELFF.

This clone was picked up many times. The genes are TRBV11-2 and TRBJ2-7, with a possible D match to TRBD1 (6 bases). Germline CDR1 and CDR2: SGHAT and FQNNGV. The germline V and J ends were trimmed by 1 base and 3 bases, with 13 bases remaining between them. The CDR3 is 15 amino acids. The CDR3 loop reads CASSLGLGTLYEQYF. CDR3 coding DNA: TGTGCCAGCAGCTTAGGTCTTGGGACACTCTACGAGCAGTACTTC.

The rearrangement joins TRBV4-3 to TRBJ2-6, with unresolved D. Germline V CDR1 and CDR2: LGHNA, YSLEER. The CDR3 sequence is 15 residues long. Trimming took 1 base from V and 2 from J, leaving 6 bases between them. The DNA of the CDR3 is TGCGCCAGCAGCCAAGTTGGGCCTGGGGCCAACGTCCTGACTTTC. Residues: CASSQVGPGANVLTF.